The 16 T cell receptor beta chains listed next were all sequenced from one sample in a study of Ad26.COV2.S vaccination and SARS-CoV-2 variants. Repertoires were generated with immunoSEQ multiplex PCR, while TCRdb's copy carries only in-frame clones and drops some. The repertoire has hundreds of thousands of clones, roughly 91% of them found once; the top ten carry roughly 3.1%. Regarding treatment: roughly 19 received Ad26.COV2.S at low or high dose, single or two shots; several received placebo; per-sample allocation not given. At day 63 after the first vaccine or placebo injection, samples were drawn. Material: peripheral blood, obtained in a trial of Ad26.COV2.S vaccine versus placebo. The receptors were sampled from a person aged 18-60 years who received the Ad26.COV2.S COVID-19 vaccine or a placebo.

This rearrangement joins TRBV2 to TRBJ1-2, with a tentative D call TRBD1 (5 bases). The CDR3 covers 11 residues. Germline V CDR1 and CDR2: SNHLY, FYNNEI. V was trimmed by 6 bases and J by 5 bases, leaving 7 bases between them. The CDR3 region has the DNA TGTGCCAGCAGGACAGCGTATGGCTACACCTTC. The encoded protein is CASRTAYGYTF. The full variable domain, completed using reference TRBV2 and TRBJ1-2, is EPEVTQTPSHQVTQMGQEVILRCVPISNHLYFYWYRQILGQKVEFLVSFYNNEISEKSEIFDDQFSVERPDGSNFTLKIRSTKLEDSAMYFCASRTAYGYTFGSGTRLTVV.

The chain's CDR3 is CASTPGTGGVGEFF. The CDR3 bases are TGTGCCAGCACCCCTGGAACAGGGGGCGTGGGGGAGTTCTTC. The V call is TRBV6-5, the J call TRBJ2-1, with TRBD1 matching 9 bases. Trimming at V came to 7 bases and at J to 14 bases, leaving 15 bases not matched to a gene. The length of the CDR3 is 14 residues. Germline values: CDR1 MNHEY, CDR2 SVGAGI.

The J gene is TRBJ1-2, the V gene TRBV24-1; D unresolved. The CDR3 loop spans 13 amino acids. The V end was cut by 5 bases, the J end by 5 bases, with 11 bases between. Per the germline V gene, CDR1 is KGHDR and CDR2 is SFDVKD. The CDR3 sequence is CATSGGPGYGYTF. CDR3 DNA: TGTGCCACCAGTGGAGGGCCGGGATATGGCTACACCTTC.

V is TRBV5-4 and J is TRBJ2-3; D ambiguous. This CDR3 comprises 13 residues. The ends were cut back, 3 bases at V and 6 bases at J, with 11 bases in the middle. Germline V gene sequence: CDR1 SGHNT, CDR2 YYREEE (reference sequence). In nucleotides, the CDR3 is TGTGCCAGCAGCTGGTCAGTAACGGATACGCAGTATTTT. Its protein product is CASSWSVTDTQYF.

The chain links TRBV4-2 to TRBJ1-2; TRBD1 is a possible D gene (6 bases). The V end was cut by 0 bases, the J end by 5 bases, with 19 bases between. Germline values: CDR1 LGHNA, CDR2 YNFKEQ. The CDR3 runs to 17 residues. Written as DNA, the CDR3 is TGTGCCAGCAGCCAAGAGGTGGGGGGGGCAGGGGATTATGGCTACACCTTC. Amino acids: CASSQEVGGAGDYGYTF.

The J gene is TRBJ2-3, the V gene TRBV19; 7 nucleotides agree with TRBD2. The ends lost 7 bases at V and 4 bases at J; junction bases unmatched: 8. The CDR3 covers 14 residues. The V gene's germline CDR1 is LNHDA and CDR2 SQIVND (reference sequence). CDR3 coding DNA: TGTGCCAGTACAAGATCTAGCGGATCAGATACGCAGTATTTT. Encoded protein: CASTRSSGSDTQYF.

This chain connects TRBV9 to TRBJ2-7, with 9 bases identical to TRBD1. CDR1 is SGDLS, CDR2 YYNGEE, per germline. The CDR3 sequence is 15 residues long. After removal of 0 bases from V and 3 bases from J, the junction contained 4 bases not matched to a gene. The chain's CDR3 is CASSVEQGAFYEQYF. The CDR3 DNA sequence: TGTGCCAGCAGCGTAGAACAGGGGGCGTTCTACGAGCAGTACTTC.

The rearrangement uses TRBV2 and TRBJ1-2, with 9 positions matching TRBD1. Trimming at V came to 6 bases and at J to 8 bases, leaving 16 bases not matched to a gene. Germline loops: CDR1 SNHLY, CDR2 FYNNEI. The CDR3 contains 16 residues. The CDR3, as DNA: TGTGCCAGCAGCCAGGGGGCGGGACAGGGAAATGGAGGCTACACCTTC. Encoded protein: CASSQGAGQGNGGYTF. Variable domain in full (rest from reference TRBV2 and TRBJ1-2): EPEVTQTPSHQVTQMGQEVILRCVPISNHLYFYWYRQILGQKVEFLVSFYNNEISEKSEIFDDQFSVERPDGSNFTLKIRSTKLEDSAMYFCASSQGAGQGNGGYTFGSGTRLTVV.

This chain's CDR3 is CASSNFPLLAGGDNEQFF. For the CDR3, the DNA is TGTGCCAGCAGCAACTTCCCCTTACTAGCGGGGGGAGACAATGAGCAGTTCTTC. The chain joins TRBV11-2 to TRBJ2-1; 12 bases are shared with TRBD2. Germline CDR1 SGHAT, CDR2 FQNNGV. The CDR3 totals 18 residues. V was pared by 5 bases and J by 5 bases, with 13 bases of the junction left unmatched.

V gene TRBV5-6 combines with J gene TRBJ1-2; TRBD1 is a possible D gene (5 bases). The CDR3 runs to 14 residues. Germline V gene lookup returns CDR1 SGHDT and CDR2 YYEEEE. V was trimmed by 2 bases and J by 7 bases, leaving 15 bases between them. The chain's CDR3 is CASSLRGSSRGYTF. CDR3 bases: TGTGCCAGCAGCTTACGGGGGAGTTCGCGTGGCTACACCTTC.

This clone was observed a handful of times. The genes are TRBV19 and TRBJ1-1, with no clear D. CDR3 length: 14 amino acids. Germline loops: CDR1 LNHDA, CDR2 SQIVND (reference sequence). V lost 7 bases and J lost 2, with 14 bases in between. CDR3 region: CASTLSGINTEAFF. The CDR3 DNA follows: TGTGCCAGTACCCTCTCTGGGATAAACACTGAAGCTTTCTTT.

The rearrangement uses TRBV13 and TRBJ1-1; D may be TRBD1 (6 bases). The germline V gene encodes CDR1 PRHDT and CDR2 FYEKMQ (reference sequence). V shed 5 bases and J shed 3 bases, with 19 bases lying between them. The CDR3 has 16 amino acids. Here the CDR3 reads CASSLQRQVLYTEAFF. The CDR3 coding sequence is TGTGCCAGCAGCCTACAAAGACAGGTATTATACACTGAAGCTTTCTTT.

J is TRBJ2-7 and V is TRBV3-1 (or the pseudogene TRBV3-2), with D unclear. Trimming shortened V by 4 bases and J by 3 bases, and 13 bases separated the two germline ends. The germline CDR1 and CDR2 sequences are LGHDT and YNNKEL (reference sequence). The CDR3 covers 14 residues. The CDR3 DNA reads TGTGCCAGCAGCCGCTCACAGACTGGCTACGAGCAGTACTTC. It translates to CASSRSQTGYEQYF.

The V gene is TRBV7-3, the J gene TRBJ1-3; D is undetermined. The CDR3 runs 15 residues. The ends were cut back, 1 base at V and 0 bases at J, with 7 bases in the middle. From germline, CDR1 is SGHTA and CDR2 FQGTGA. The CDR3 region has the DNA TGTGCCAGCAGCTTAAGCGCCAGCTCTGGAAACACCATATATTTT. Its protein product is CASSLSASSGNTIYF.

This clone was detected once. The chain joins TRBV9 to TRBJ2-5; no definite D call. CDR1 and CDR2 from the germline V gene are SGDLS and YYNGEE. The CDR3 extends over 10 amino acids. V was shortened by 0 bases and J by 8 bases, with 2 bases between the two germline ends. CDR3 residues: CASSVVTQYF. CDR3 DNA sequence: TGTGCCAGCAGCGTAGTAACCCAGTACTTC.

Comment on this clone: This specimen includes other DNA sequences encoding the same CDR3. The chain links TRBV19 to TRBJ1-1; no clear D gene. V was trimmed by 5 bases and J by 5 bases, leaving 6 bases between them. The CDR3 spans 11 residues. Per the germline V gene, CDR1 is LNHDA and CDR2 is SQIVND (reference sequence). The CDR3 DNA is TGTGCCAGTAGTTTGCGGACTGAAGCTTTCTTT. Translated, it gives CASSLRTEAFF.